This TCR beta chain emerged from a study of CD8 T cell repertoires and HIV-1 epitope variants. Across the whole study: Enriched T cells were co-cultured with equal autologous T cell-negative cells.

Regarding this clone: The antigen remains unidentified.

The CDR3 totals 16 residues. The assay was immunoSEQ multiplex PCR, and TCRdb's table has in-frame clones only and misses some. The sample has some 5,100 clones, about 67% seen once. Sequenced input: cultured CD8+ T cells derived from PBMCs. The gene calls are TRBV12-2 and TRBJ2-7. TRBV12-2 counts as a pseudogene. This clonotype originated in a male donor with HIV. The CDR3 sequence: CASRLSRAPGSYEQYF. The CDR3 DNA is TGTGCAAGTCGCTTAAGCCGGGCCCCAGGTTCCTACGAGCAGTACTTC.